Presented here are 18 T cell receptor beta chains from one specimen sequenced in a study of T cell changes during pregnancy in multiple sclerosis. Measured with immunoSEQ multiplex PCR; TCRdb has only the in-frame clones, and not every one. The sample has 91,000 or so clones; over 85% are singletons. The specimen comprised peripheral blood, sampled after pregnancy. The receptors derive from a female donor with multiple sclerosis, enrolled in a pregnancy study.

This clone was counted a single time. This sequence joins TRBV19 and TRBJ2-7; 12 bases are a match to TRBD2. The length of the CDR3 is 18 residues. V lost 3 bases, J lost 2 bases, and 11 bases stayed unmatched. CDR1 LNHDA and CDR2 SQIVND come from the germline V gene (reference sequence). CDR3: CASSMGTSGHNYTYEQYF. In nucleotides, the CDR3 is TGTGCCAGTAGTATGGGGACTAGCGGGCACAATTACACCTACGAGCAGTACTTC.

This clone was detected once. This chain connects TRBV19 to TRBJ2-6; the match to TRBD1 covers 9 bases. There are 20 residues in the CDR3. After removal of 3 bases from V and 0 bases from J, the junction contained 12 bases not matched to a gene. Germline V gene sequence: CDR1 LNHDA, CDR2 SQIVND (reference sequence). The CDR3: CASSIKLDRGFRSGANVLTF. The CDR3 nucleotides are TGTGCCAGTAGTATTAAATTGGACAGGGGATTCCGCTCTGGGGCCAACGTCCTGACTTTC.

The chain employs TRBV7-3 and TRBJ1-2, with D perhaps TRBD1 (6 bases). The germline V gene has CDR1 SGHTA and CDR2 FQGTGA. This CDR3 region has 16 residues. V was shortened by 5 bases and J by 3 bases, with 19 bases between the two germline ends. The CDR3 nucleotides read TGTGCCAGCAGCGCCCGGACAGCTAGTGAGGACTATGGCTACACCTTC. Amino acids: CASSARTASEDYGYTF.

In regard to this clone: The identical CDR3 is also encoded by other nucleotide sequences in the sample. The J gene is TRBJ1-2, the V gene TRBV5-1, with 7 bases identical to TRBD1. CDR1 is SGHRS, CDR2 YFSETQ, per germline. The CDR3 loop spans 12 amino acids. V shed 4 bases and J 6 bases; nucleotides not matched to a gene: 3. The CDR3 DNA is TGCGCCAGCAGCCGAGACAGGGATGGCTACACCTTC. Its translation is CASSRDRDGYTF.

The chain carries TRBV7-9 and TRBJ1-1, with TRBD1 matching over 8 bases. From germline, CDR1 is SEHNR and CDR2 FQNEAQ (reference sequence). J lost 3 bases, V lost 8 bases, and 11 bases had no gene match. CDR3 length: 15 amino acids. The CDR3, as DNA: TGTGCCAGCCCATCCCCGGACAGGGAGGACACTGAAGCTTTCTTT. This translates into CASPSPDREDTEAFF.

The V and J genes are TRBV7-2 and TRBJ2-2; 12 positions agree with TRBD2. The CDR3 runs to 17 residues. Trimming at V came to 4 bases and at J to 5 bases, leaving 8 bases not matched to a gene. Germline V lookup: CDR1 SGHTA, CDR2 FQGNSA. This CDR3 is CASSSMTSGSRTGELFF. CDR3 coding DNA: TGTGCCAGCAGCTCCATGACTAGCGGGAGTCGTACCGGGGAGCTGTTTTTT.

The rearrangement uses TRBV11-2 and TRBJ2-7, with 11 bases that match TRBD2. The germline V gene encodes CDR1 SGHAT and CDR2 FQNNGV. This CDR3 is 14 amino acids long. Unmatched junction bases numbered 4, after V lost 5 bases and J lost 4 bases. The CDR3 coding sequence is TGTGCCAGCAGCCTGACTAGCGGGAATTACGAGCAGTACTTC. It yields the protein CASSLTSGNYEQYF.

The CDR3 sequence is CASSFQLAGGPYEQFF. In DNA, the CDR3 is TGTGCCAGCAGCTTCCAGCTAGCGGGAGGGCCTTACGAGCAGTTCTTC. V gene TRBV11-2 combines with J gene TRBJ2-1; TRBD2 agrees at 12 bases. V shed 3 bases, J shed 10 bases, and the junction held 10 bases outside the gene matches. The CDR3 is 16 residues long. Germline V CDR1 and CDR2: SGHAT, FQNNGV.

The rearrangement links TRBV30 to TRBJ1-2; a weak D match, TRBD1 (5 bases). V lost 0 bases, J lost 4 bases, and 9 bases lay in between. The germline gives CDR1 GTSNPN, CDR2 SVGIG (reference sequence). The CDR3 runs 13 residues. The CDR3 sequence is CAWSVQDVYGYTF. As DNA, the CDR3 is TGTGCCTGGAGTGTACAGGACGTCTATGGCTACACCTTC.

In DNA, the CDR3 is TGCAGCGTTGATCGGGGGGAGGCCACTGAAGCTTTCTTT. It translates to CSVDRGEATEAFF. The chain has TRBV29-1 and TRBJ1-1, with D perhaps TRBD1 (5 bases). The CDR3 spans 13 residues. Germline V gene sequence: CDR1 SQVTM, CDR2 ANQGSEA. Deletions cut 3 bases from V and 4 bases from J, with 12 bases between. The full variable domain, completed using reference TRBV29-1 and TRBJ1-1, is SAVISQKPSRDICQRGTSLTIQCQVDSQVTMMFWYRQQPGQSLTLIATANQGSEATYESGFVIDKFPISRPNLTFSTLTVSNMSPEDSSIYLCSVDRGEATEAFFGQGTRLTVV.

V gene TRBV11-2 combines with J gene TRBJ2-7; 7 bases are a match to TRBD2. Germline CDR1 reads SGHAT; CDR2 reads FQNNGV. After removal of 4 bases from V and 2 bases from J, the junction contained 2 bases not matched to a gene. CDR3 length equals 13 residues. This chain's CDR3 is CASSSGGAYEQYF. As DNA, the CDR3 is TGTGCCAGCAGCTCGGGGGGTGCCTACGAGCAGTACTTC. The full variable domain, its missing parts supplied by reference TRBV11-2 and TRBJ2-7, is EAGVAQSPRYKIIEKRQSVAFWCNPISGHATLYWYQQILGQGPKLLIQFQNNGVVDDSQLPKDRFSAERLKGVDSTLKIQPAKLEDSAVYLCASSSGGAYEQYFGPGTRLTVT.

The CDR3 region has the DNA TGTGCCAGCTCAAAACCCAGCTCCTACAATGAGCAGTTCTTC. It is translated as CASSKPSSYNEQFF. The genes are TRBV18 and TRBJ2-1; D gene unclear. CDR3 length: 14 residues. Germline loops: CDR1 KGHSH, CDR2 LQKENI. The V end was cut by 5 bases, the J end by 0 bases, with 8 bases between.

J is TRBJ1-1 and V is TRBV7-9; D unclear. Trimming removed 2 bases from V and 2 bases from J, with 6 bases in between. Per germline, CDR1 SEHNR and CDR2 FQNEAQ (reference sequence). The CDR3 consists of 13 residues. The CDR3 protein is CASSLPLNTEAFF. CDR3 in DNA: TGTGCCAGCAGCTTACCTCTCAACACTGAAGCTTTCTTT.

The V call is TRBV19, the J call TRBJ2-7; 8 bases are a match to TRBD1. CDR3 length: 15 residues. CDR1 is LNHDA and CDR2 is SQIVND in the germline V gene (reference sequence). Losses at the gene ends were 4 bases for V and 6 bases for J; bases not matched to a gene: 11. CDR3 loop: CASSKPGTGQLEQYF. In nucleotides, the CDR3 is TGTGCCAGTAGTAAACCCGGGACAGGACAACTCGAGCAGTACTTC.

This clone was observed a single time. The CDR3 bases are TGTGCCAGCTCACCAACCGGGACAGTTTACGAGCAGTACTTC. Translation: CASSPTGTVYEQYF. This chain uses TRBV18 with TRBJ2-7; TRBD1 matches at 7 bases. The junction had 5 bases not matched to a gene; V was cut back by 2 bases and J by 4 bases. The CDR3 is 14 residues long. Germline-derived CDR1 and CDR2 are KGHSH and LQKENI.

The chain employs TRBV6-1 and TRBJ1-2; D not certain. Per the germline V gene, CDR1 is MNHNS and CDR2 is SASEGT. The CDR3 length is 12 residues. V shed 1 base and J shed 5 bases, with 5 bases lying between them. The CDR3 DNA is TGTGCCAGCAGTGAAGGGGCGTATGGCTACACCTTC. It yields the protein CASSEGAYGYTF.

The chain is built from TRBV19 and TRBJ2-1; a possible D gene is TRBD2 (5 bases). V gave up 4 bases and J gave up 9 bases, with 10 bases separating them. The CDR3 contains 12 residues. Germline-derived CDR1 and CDR2 are LNHDA and SQIVND (reference sequence). The CDR3: CASSTRGREQFF. DNA for the CDR3: TGTGCCAGTAGTACGAGAGGGCGTGAGCAGTTCTTC.

J is TRBJ2-7 and V is TRBV13; tentative D call: TRBD2 (5 bases). V gave up 2 bases and J gave up 5 bases, with 13 bases separating them. The CDR3 runs 14 residues. Germline CDR1 reads PRHDT; CDR2 reads FYEKMQ (reference sequence). The CDR3 nucleotides read TGTGCCAGCAGCTTACGGGATCTGGGGAACGAGCAGTACTTC. This gives the protein CASSLRDLGNEQYF.